These 9 T cell receptor beta chains came from one sample sequenced in a study of CD8 T cells in ankylosing spondylitis. A single record per CDR3 protein comes from TCRdb applying MiXCR to the 5' RACE reads. The sample carries 200,000 to 250,000 distinct CDR3 sequences, 5.5% to 7.5% recorded once. General study findings and limits: A TCR beta motif of eight highly homologous variants appeared characteristic of ankylosing spondylitis blood.

Their recognized antigens are unknown. Material for sequencing was blood, either unsorted or a sorted T cell fraction (not recorded which). The receptor set was obtained from a male donor with ankylosing spondylitis.

The table lists this clonotype with a count of one. J is TRBJ2-4 and V is TRBV29-1; D is possibly TRBD1 (6 bases). Germline V gives CDR1 SQVTM, CDR2 ANQGSEA. With 1 base removed from V and 1 base from J, the gap between germline ends came to 17 bases. The CDR3 is made up of 17 amino acids. CDR3 nucleotides: TGCAGCGTTGAAGTCCTCGGGACAACCGCCGCCAAAAACATTCAGTACTTC. Translating gives CSVEVLGTTAAKNIQYF.

In its sample, this clonotype was seen a few times. The gene calls are TRBV10-1 and TRBJ1-2, with unresolved D. The CDR3 has 16 amino acids. Per the germline V gene, CDR1 is WNHNN and CDR2 is SYGVQD (reference sequence). Trimming cost V 2 bases and J 4 bases, with 17 bases left between them. CDR3 in amino acids: CASSEEWAGRGYGYTF. Written as DNA, the CDR3 is TGCGCCAGCAGTGAGGAATGGGCAGGCCGGGGCTATGGCTACACCTTC.

A few counts support this clonotype. The chain joins TRBV27 to TRBJ1-1; the D gene is possibly TRBD1 (5 bases). Germline loops: CDR1 MNHEY, CDR2 SMNVEV (reference sequence). The CDR3 is 14 amino acids. Trimming pared 2 bases from V and 5 bases from J, leaving 12 bases between. CDR3 residues: CASSLRGVRTEAFF. DNA of the CDR3: TGTGCCAGCAGTTTAAGGGGTGTTAGGACTGAAGCTTTCTTT.

This clonotype has a count of ten or more. Mismatch with germline at one junction end may stem from a read error. This chain uses TRBV6-1 with TRBJ2-7; the D gene could be TRBD1 or TRBD2 (5 bases each). Germline CDR1 and CDR2: MNHNS and SASEGT. CDR3 length: 10 residues. The CDR3 here is CASRSGTHSF. The CDR3 DNA follows: TGTGCCAGCAGGTCAGGGACCCACAGCTTC.

This clonotype was seen only a few times. The rearrangement uses TRBV27 and TRBJ2-2; TRBD2 matches at 14 bases. The CDR3 has 18 amino acids. Germline CDR1 is MNHEY and CDR2 is SMNVEV (reference sequence). With 3 bases clipped from V and 7 bases from J, the junction kept 10 bases outside the gene matches. The CDR3 nucleotides are TGTGCCAGCAGTTTCCAGACTAGCGGGAGGGCCATAGGCGGGGAGCTGTTTTTT. Its protein is CASSFQTSGRAIGGELFF.

At least ten counts were recorded for this clonotype. The genes are TRBV9 and TRBJ2-7; D ambiguous. Looked up from germline, CDR1 is SGDLS and CDR2 is YYNGEE. This CDR3 is built from 11 residues. Trimming removed 0 bases at V and 6 bases at J, with 4 bases between. The CDR3 nucleotides are TGTGCCAGCAGCGTAGGGGCCGAGCAGTACTTC. Amino acid sequence: CASSVGAEQYF.

This clonotype was counted at least ten times. This CDR3 is CASRDIRWEQYF. DNA of the CDR3: TGTGCCAGCAGGGACATTCGCTGGGAGCAGTACTTC. The V and J genes are TRBV6-1 and TRBJ2-7; D may be TRBD1 (5 bases). V was trimmed by 6 bases and J by 7 bases, leaving 13 bases between them. CDR1 and CDR2 (germline): MNHNS, SASEGT. The CDR3 covers 12 residues.

This clonotype was observed a handful of times. The chain combines TRBV6-5 with TRBJ2-3; D call uncertain. Germline CDR1 and CDR2: MNHEY and SVGAGI. CDR3 length: 15 amino acids. V was cut by 2 bases and J by 2 bases, with 11 bases left in between. The CDR3: CASSYRGRPTDTQYF. The CDR3 DNA sequence: TGTGCCAGCAGTTACAGAGGCAGGCCCACAGATACGCAGTATTTT.

This clonotype was counted many times. The genes are TRBV7-9 and TRBJ2-7, with D perhaps matching TRBD2 (6 bases). The germline V and J ends were trimmed by 5 bases and 2 bases, with 16 bases remaining between them. There are 15 residues in the CDR3. CDR1 is SEHNR, CDR2 FQNEAQ, per germline (reference sequence). The CDR3 protein is CASSPNRGNTYEQYF. As DNA, the CDR3 is TGTGCCAGCAGCCCGAACCGGGGGAATACCTACGAGCAGTACTTC. The whole variable domain, filled in from reference TRBV7-9 and TRBJ2-7, reads DTGVSQNPRHKITKRGQNVTFRCDPISEHNRLYWYRQTLGQGPEFLTYFQNEAQLEKSRLLSDRFSAERPKGSFSTLEIQRTEQGDSAMYLCASSPNRGNTYEQYFGPGTRLTVT.